These 14 T cell receptor beta chains originate from one sample sequenced in a study of vaccination and CD4 T cells after COVID-19. No cognate antigen is known for these TCRs. Cultured CD4+ T-cell DNA underwent Oncomine TCR Beta short-read sequencing. A single record per CDR3 protein comes from TCRdb applying MiXCR to the PCR reads. The sample shows about 20,000 distinct CDR3 sequences, 45% to 70% of them seen only once. Treatment described: roughly 11-day PBMC culture with coronavirus spike peptide pools or control peptides (ViraFEST assay). Sequencing was done on a sample of CD4+ T cells from blood, cultured in vitro. The receptor set was obtained from a human donor who had recovered from COVID-19.

V is TRBV4-3 and J is TRBJ1-2; possibly TRBD1 for D (5 bases). Germline V gene data show CDR1 as LGHNA and CDR2 as YSLEER. The V end lost 0 bases, the J end lost 5 bases, and 13 bases lay between the germline ends. The CDR3 covers 15 residues. The CDR3 DNA follows: TGCGCCAGCAGCCAAGAAGACACCCAGGGATATGGCTACACCTTC. Encoded protein: CASSQEDTQGYGYTF.

This clonotype was detected a few times. This chain connects TRBV6-1 to TRBJ1-5, with 8 bases aligning to TRBD1. This CDR3 has 13 amino acids. Germline V gene data show CDR1 as MNHNS and CDR2 as SASEGT. Trimming took 2 bases from V and 6 from J; bases not matched to a gene: 0. CDR3 residues: CASSEQGAQPQHF. The DNA for the CDR3 is TGTGCCAGCAGTGAACAGGGGGCTCAGCCCCAGCATTTT.

The chain carries TRBV7-9 and TRBJ2-1; a weak D match, TRBD1 (6 bases). Between the trimmed V and J ends, which lost 2 bases and 7 bases, there was a span of 15 bases. CDR1 is SEHNR, CDR2 FQNEAQ, per germline (reference sequence). CDR3 size: 15 residues. CDR3 DNA sequence: TGTGCCAGCAGCTTATTTCAGGGGCCTGAGAATGAGCAGTTCTTC. Amino acids: CASSLFQGPENEQFF.

The V and J genes are TRBV12-3 or TRBV12-4 and TRBJ1-1; unclear D gene. The ends were cut back, 5 bases at V and 7 bases at J, with 14 bases in the middle. CDR3 size: 13 residues. The CDR3: CASSLTRPGEAFF. The CDR3 coding sequence is TGTGCCAGCAGTCTCACGCGGCCCGGTGAAGCTTTCTTT.

The chain links TRBV6-2 or TRBV6-3 to TRBJ1-5; a weak D match, TRBD1 (6 bases). The germline V gene encodes CDR1 MNHEY and CDR2 SVGEGT. The CDR3 has 13 amino acids. The V end was cut by 4 bases, the J end by 9 bases, with 13 bases between. This chain's CDR3 is CASSFLSGAPQHF. CDR3 DNA: TGTGCCAGCAGTTTCCTCTCAGGGGCGCCCCAGCATTTT.

The V gene is TRBV24-1, the J gene TRBJ2-2; D is uncertain. The CDR3 runs to 12 residues. In germline, CDR1 is KGHDR, CDR2 SFDVKD. Trimming removed 8 bases from V and 4 bases from J, with 7 bases in between. The CDR3 protein is CATKSATGELFF. The CDR3 DNA is TGTGCCACCAAGTCGGCCACCGGGGAGCTGTTTTTT.

In this sample, this clonotype turned up a few times. This chain connects TRBV7-9 to TRBJ1-6; no clear D gene. Germline V gene sequence: CDR1 SEHNR, CDR2 FQNEAQ (reference sequence). This CDR3 is built from 13 residues. V lost 5 bases to trimming and J lost 8 bases, with 10 bases between them. CDR3 loop: CASSPNRDSPLHF. CDR3 coding DNA: TGTGCCAGCAGCCCCAACAGAGATTCACCCCTCCACTTT.

The rearrangement joins TRBV19 to TRBJ2-7; maybe TRBD2 (5 bases). The CDR3 extends over 16 amino acids. The V gene lost 4 bases and the J gene lost 2 bases, with 18 bases spanning the gap. CDR1 is LNHDA, CDR2 SQIVND, per germline (reference sequence). The CDR3 reads CASSRQLALRAYEQYF. CDR3 nucleotides: TGTGCCAGTAGTAGGCAGCTAGCCCTAAGGGCCTACGAGCAGTACTTC.

Only a few counts were recorded for this clonotype. The chain links TRBV11-2 to TRBJ2-2, with 9 bases matching TRBD1. The J segment lost 8 bases and the V segment lost 5 bases, leaving 6 bases of the junction unmatched. The CDR3 is 14 residues long. Germline V gene lookup returns CDR1 SGHAT and CDR2 FQNNGV. The CDR3 sequence: CASSRDRVVGELFF. The CDR3 coding sequence is TGTGCCAGCAGCCGGGACAGGGTGGTTGGGGAGCTGTTTTTT. The full variable domain, completed using reference TRBV11-2 and TRBJ2-2, is EAGVAQSPRYKIIEKRQSVAFWCNPISGHATLYWYQQILGQGPKLLIQFQNNGVVDDSQLPKDRFSAERLKGVDSTLKIQPAKLEDSAVYLCASSRDRVVGELFFGEGSRLTVL.

This clonotype has more than one count but fewer than ten. The V gene is TRBV11-2, the J gene TRBJ2-7; 9 nucleotides align to TRBD2. Looked up from germline, CDR1 is SGHAT and CDR2 is FQNNGV. V lost 0 bases, J lost 6 bases, and 15 bases stayed unmatched. CDR3 length: 18 amino acids. In nucleotides, the CDR3 is TGTGCCAGCAGCTTAGATCTGCTAAGTGAGCGGGGGGTCCCCGAGCAGTACTTC. As protein: CASSLDLLSERGVPEQYF.

V usage is TRBV7-8 and J usage is TRBJ1-1; D ambiguous. This CDR3 comprises 13 residues. Germline loops: CDR1 SGHVS, CDR2 FQNEAQ. V was clipped by 1 base and J by 5 bases, with 8 bases between them. The CDR3 region is CASSLGGSTEAFF. DNA of the CDR3: TGTGCCAGCAGCTTAGGAGGGTCGACTGAAGCTTTCTTT.

This sequence joins TRBV11-2 and TRBJ2-1; 10 nucleotides match TRBD1. Germline V CDR1 and CDR2: SGHAT, FQNNGV. This CDR3 region has 15 residues. V lost 5 bases to trimming and J lost 5 bases; unmatched junction nucleotides: 6. CDR3 nucleotide sequence: TGTGCCAGCAGCCCACGACAGGGGGCCGACAATGAGCAGTTCTTC. Protein product: CASSPRQGADNEQFF.

J is TRBJ2-2 and V is TRBV10-2; 12 bases agree with TRBD2. Germline CDR1 reads WSHSY; CDR2 reads SAAADI. The CDR3 has 14 amino acids. V lost 7 bases and J lost 5; bases outside the gene matches: 2. CDR3 amino acids: CASNLAGGTGELFF. In nucleotides, the CDR3 is TGCGCCAGCAACCTAGCGGGGGGGACCGGGGAGCTGTTTTTT.

This clonotype was counted only a few times. The J gene is TRBJ2-2, the V gene TRBV20-1; 15 positions match TRBD2. After removal of 2 bases from V and 6 bases from J, the junction contained 1 base not matched to a gene. The CDR3 sequence is 15 residues long. Per germline, CDR1 DFQATT and CDR2 SNEGSKA (reference sequence). DNA of the CDR3: TGCAGTGCTAGAAGGACTAGCGGGAGGGCCGGGGAGCTGTTTTTT. Translated: CSARRTSGRAGELFF.